The 5 T cell receptor beta chains listed next were all sequenced from one sample in a study of cytomegalovirus exposure and HLA in healthy donors. It was with 60 Vbeta and 13 Jbeta primers that the PCR ran. Some clones are missing from TCRdb's copy, which holds only in-frame ones; the method was immunoSEQ multiplex PCR. This repertoire shows 150,000 to 200,000 clones, about 86% found once; its top ten account for about 2.2%. The sample taken for sequencing was PBMCs. The receptors shown here come from a woman aged 25 to 39 in good health and CMV-seronegative.

This chain links TRBV4-1 with TRBJ2-5; 12 nucleotides align to TRBD2. The J call may be mistaken, given a closer DNA end match to TRBJ2-7. The germline V gene has CDR1 MGHRA and CDR2 YSYEKL. This CDR3 contains 18 residues. Here the CDR3 DNA reads TGCGCCAGCAGCCAAGCCGGACTAGCGGGAATGGTTTCCTACGAGCAGTACTTC. It specifies CASSQAGLAGMVSYEQYF.

The chain couples TRBV6-1 to TRBJ2-7; TRBD1 agrees at 7 bases. Per germline, CDR1 MNHNS and CDR2 SASEGT. The ends lost 3 bases at V and 3 bases at J; junction bases unmatched: 8. The CDR3 runs 15 residues. CDR3 DNA: TGTGCCAGCAGTGACCCTCGGACAGGTTTCTACGAGCAGTACTTC. Protein sequence: CASSDPRTGFYEQYF.

This chain links TRBV5-1 with TRBJ2-1; 7 bases are a match to TRBD2. The V gene end was trimmed by 2 bases and the J gene end by 5 bases; junction bases not matched to a gene: 1. This CDR3 has 13 amino acids. Germline V gives CDR1 SGHRS, CDR2 YFSETQ. As DNA, the CDR3 is TGCGCCAGCAGCTTTGGGGGGGACAATGAGCAGTTCTTC. Protein sequence: CASSFGGDNEQFF.

The chain links TRBV28 to TRBJ2-5, with a possible D match to TRBD2 (6 bases). The DNA end is more similar to TRBJ2-7, so the J call may be wrong. The CDR3 sequence is 11 residues long. Germline loops: CDR1 MDHEN, CDR2 SYDVKM. This CDR3 reads CASGGVHEQYF. In DNA form, the CDR3 reads TGTGCCAGCGGCGGGGTTCACGAGCAGTACTTC.

V usage is TRBV2 and J usage is TRBJ2-1; D is possibly TRBD1 (6 bases). Trimming stripped 2 bases from V and 6 bases from J, with 20 bases between. The CDR3 has 17 amino acids. The germline V gene has CDR1 SNHLY and CDR2 FYNNEI. CDR3 nucleotide sequence: TGTGCCAGCAGTGAATGGGTTGGGGACACCCTAAGCAATGAGCAGTTCTTC. Translation gives CASSEWVGDTLSNEQFF.